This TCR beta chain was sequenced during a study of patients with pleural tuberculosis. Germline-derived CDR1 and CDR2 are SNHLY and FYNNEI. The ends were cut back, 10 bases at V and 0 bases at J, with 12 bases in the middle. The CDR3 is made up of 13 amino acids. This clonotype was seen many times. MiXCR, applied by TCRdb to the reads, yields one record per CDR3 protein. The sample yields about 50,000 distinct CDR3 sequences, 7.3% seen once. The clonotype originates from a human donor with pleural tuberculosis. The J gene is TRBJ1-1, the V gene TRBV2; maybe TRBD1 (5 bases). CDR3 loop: CATTDKMNTEAFF. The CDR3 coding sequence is TGTGCCACGACAGATAAAATGAACACTGAAGCTTTCTTT.